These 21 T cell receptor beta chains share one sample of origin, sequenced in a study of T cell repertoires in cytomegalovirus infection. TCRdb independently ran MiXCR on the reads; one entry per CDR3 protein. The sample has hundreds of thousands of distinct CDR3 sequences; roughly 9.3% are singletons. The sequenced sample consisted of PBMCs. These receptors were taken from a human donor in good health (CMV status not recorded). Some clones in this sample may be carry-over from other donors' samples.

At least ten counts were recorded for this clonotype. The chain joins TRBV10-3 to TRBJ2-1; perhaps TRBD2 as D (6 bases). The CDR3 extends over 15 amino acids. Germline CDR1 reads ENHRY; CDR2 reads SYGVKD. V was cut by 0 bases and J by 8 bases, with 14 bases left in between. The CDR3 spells CAISESKVAVDEQFF. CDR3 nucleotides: TGTGCCATCAGTGAGTCGAAGGTAGCGGTGGATGAGCAGTTCTTC.

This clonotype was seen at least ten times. CDR3 in DNA: TGTGCCAGCAGCTTAAGGGGGACAGGAGGCAATCAGCCCCAGCATTTT. It translates to CASSLRGTGGNQPQHF. V and J are TRBV7-2 and TRBJ1-5; 8 bases map to TRBD1. V was pared by 2 bases and J by 2 bases, with 5 bases of the junction left unmatched. Germline lookup yields CDR1 SGHTA and CDR2 FQGNSA. The CDR3 is 16 residues long.

The CDR3 region is CASGPVGNTIYF. DNA of the CDR3: TGTGCCAGCGGCCCCGTCGGAAACACCATATATTTT. The V call is TRBV7-9, the J call TRBJ1-3, with D unclear. The CDR3 is made up of 12 amino acids. Germline-derived CDR1 and CDR2 are SEHNR and FQNEAQ (reference sequence). Trimming removed 8 bases from V and 4 bases from J, with 9 bases in between.

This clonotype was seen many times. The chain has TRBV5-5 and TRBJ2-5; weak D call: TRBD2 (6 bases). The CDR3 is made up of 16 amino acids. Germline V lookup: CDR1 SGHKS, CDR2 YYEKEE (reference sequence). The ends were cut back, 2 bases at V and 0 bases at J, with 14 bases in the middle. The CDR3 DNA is TGTGCCAGCAGCTTAGCTGCGGGGCGGTACCAAGAGACCCAGTACTTC. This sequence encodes CASSLAAGRYQETQYF. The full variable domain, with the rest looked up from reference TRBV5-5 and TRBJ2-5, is DAGVTQSPTHLIKTRGQQVTLRCSPISGHKSVSWYQQVLGQGPQFIFQYYEKEERGRGNFPDRFSARQFPNYSSELNVNALLLGDSALYLCASSLAAGRYQETQYFGPGTRLLVL.

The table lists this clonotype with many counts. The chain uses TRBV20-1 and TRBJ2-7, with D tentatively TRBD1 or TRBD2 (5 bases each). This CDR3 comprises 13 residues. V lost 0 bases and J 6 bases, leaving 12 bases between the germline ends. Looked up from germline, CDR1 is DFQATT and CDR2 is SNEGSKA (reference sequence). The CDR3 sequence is CSARDSKRGEQYV. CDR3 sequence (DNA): TGCAGTGCTAGAGATAGCAAGAGGGGCGAGCAGTACGTC.

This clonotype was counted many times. CDR3 bases: TGTGCCAGCAGCCAAGGGCGGACGTTGAGCTCCTACGAGCAGTACTTC. Translated, it gives CASSQGRTLSSYEQYF. The rearrangement uses TRBV14 and TRBJ2-7; D is unresolved. V gave up 1 base and J gave up 0 bases, with 13 bases separating them. The CDR3 consists of 16 residues. Germline V gene lookup returns CDR1 SGHDN and CDR2 FVKESK.

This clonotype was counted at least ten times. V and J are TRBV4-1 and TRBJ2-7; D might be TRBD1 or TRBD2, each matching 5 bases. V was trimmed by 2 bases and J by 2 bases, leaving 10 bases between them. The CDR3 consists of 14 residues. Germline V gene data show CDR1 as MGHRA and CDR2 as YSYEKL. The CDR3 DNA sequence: TGCGCCAGCAGCCAAAATGTGGGACCCTACGAGCAGTACTTC. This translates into CASSQNVGPYEQYF.

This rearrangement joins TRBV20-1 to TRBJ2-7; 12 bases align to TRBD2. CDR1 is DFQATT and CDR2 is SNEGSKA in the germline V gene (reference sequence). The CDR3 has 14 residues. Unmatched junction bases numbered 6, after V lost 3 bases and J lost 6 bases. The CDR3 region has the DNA TGCAGTGCTAGTCCGGCTAGCGGGGGGGGCGAGCAGTACGTC. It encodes CSASPASGGGEQYV.

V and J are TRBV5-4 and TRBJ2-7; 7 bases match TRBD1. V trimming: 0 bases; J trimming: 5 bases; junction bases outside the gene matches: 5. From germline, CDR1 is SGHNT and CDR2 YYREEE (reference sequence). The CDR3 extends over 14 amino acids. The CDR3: CASSLDTGDHEQYF. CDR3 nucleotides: TGTGCCAGCAGCTTGGACACAGGGGACCACGAGCAGTACTTC.

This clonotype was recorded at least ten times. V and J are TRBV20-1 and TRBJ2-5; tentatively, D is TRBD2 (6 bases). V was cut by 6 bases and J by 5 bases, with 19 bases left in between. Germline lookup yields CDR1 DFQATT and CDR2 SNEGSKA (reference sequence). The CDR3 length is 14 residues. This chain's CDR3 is CSAVTLGGSETQYF. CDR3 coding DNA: TGCAGTGCCGTAACTCTCGGGGGTTCTGAGACCCAGTACTTC.

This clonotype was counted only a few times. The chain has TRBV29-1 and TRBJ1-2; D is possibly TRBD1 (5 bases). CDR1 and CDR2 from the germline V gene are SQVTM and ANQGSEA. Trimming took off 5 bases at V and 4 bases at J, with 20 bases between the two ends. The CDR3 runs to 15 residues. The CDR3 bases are TGCAGCGTTTCGACCGACAGCAAGCCCCCCTATGGCTACACCTTC. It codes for CSVSTDSKPPYGYTF.

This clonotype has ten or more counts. The CDR3 DNA sequence: TGTGCCAGCAGTTCGGACAGCCTCGTGAACACTGAAGCTTTCTTT. This encodes CASSSDSLVNTEAFF. The V call is TRBV6-1, the J call TRBJ1-1; maybe TRBD1 (6 bases). The CDR3 runs to 15 residues. V was clipped by 5 bases and J by 0 bases, with 13 bases between them. The germline V gene has CDR1 MNHNS and CDR2 SASEGT.

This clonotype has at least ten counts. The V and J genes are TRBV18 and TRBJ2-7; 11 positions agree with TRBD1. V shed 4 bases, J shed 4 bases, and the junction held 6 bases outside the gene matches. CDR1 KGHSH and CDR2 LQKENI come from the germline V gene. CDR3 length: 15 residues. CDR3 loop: CASSLGQGVWYEQYF. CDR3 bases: TGTGCCAGCTCACTGGGACAGGGGGTATGGTACGAGCAGTACTTC.

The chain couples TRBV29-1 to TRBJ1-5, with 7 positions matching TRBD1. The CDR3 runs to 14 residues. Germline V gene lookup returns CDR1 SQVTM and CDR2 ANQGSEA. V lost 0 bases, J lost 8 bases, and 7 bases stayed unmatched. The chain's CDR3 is CSVEDTGAGEPQHF. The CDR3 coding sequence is TGCAGCGTTGAAGACACAGGGGCGGGTGAGCCCCAGCATTTT.

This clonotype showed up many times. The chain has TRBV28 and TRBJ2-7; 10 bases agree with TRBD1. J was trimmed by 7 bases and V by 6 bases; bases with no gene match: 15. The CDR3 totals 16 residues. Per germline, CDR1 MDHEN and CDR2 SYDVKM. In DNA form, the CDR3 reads TGTGCCAGCAGGCGATCCTCGGGACAGGGGCTCGATGAGCAGTACGTC. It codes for CASRRSSGQGLDEQYV.

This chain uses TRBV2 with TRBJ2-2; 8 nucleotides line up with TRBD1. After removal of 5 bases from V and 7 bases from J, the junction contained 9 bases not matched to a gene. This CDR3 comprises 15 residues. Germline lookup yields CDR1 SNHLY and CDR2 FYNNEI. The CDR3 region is CASSRGRGRVGELFF. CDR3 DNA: TGTGCCAGCAGTAGGGGCAGGGGGCGCGTCGGGGAGCTGTTTTTT.

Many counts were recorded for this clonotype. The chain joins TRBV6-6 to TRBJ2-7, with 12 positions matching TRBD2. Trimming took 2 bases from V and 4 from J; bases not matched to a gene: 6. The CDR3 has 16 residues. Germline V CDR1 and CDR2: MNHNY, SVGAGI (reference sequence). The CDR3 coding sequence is TGTGCCAGCAGTTACACGCCGGGACTAGCGGGTTACGAGCAGTACTTC. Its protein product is CASSYTPGLAGYEQYF.

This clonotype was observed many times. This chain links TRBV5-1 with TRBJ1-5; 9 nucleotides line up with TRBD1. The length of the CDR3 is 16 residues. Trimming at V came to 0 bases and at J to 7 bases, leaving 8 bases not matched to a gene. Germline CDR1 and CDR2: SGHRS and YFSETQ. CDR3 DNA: TGCGCCAGCAGCTTGGATGCACAGGGGGCACGGCAGCCCCAGCATTTT. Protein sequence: CASSLDAQGARQPQHF.

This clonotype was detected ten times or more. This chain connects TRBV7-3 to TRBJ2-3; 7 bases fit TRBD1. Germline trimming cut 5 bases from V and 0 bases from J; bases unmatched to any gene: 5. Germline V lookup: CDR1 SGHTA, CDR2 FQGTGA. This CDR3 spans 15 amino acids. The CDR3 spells CASSPEGASTDTQYF. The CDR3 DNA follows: TGTGCCAGCAGCCCCGAGGGGGCTAGCACAGATACGCAGTATTTT.

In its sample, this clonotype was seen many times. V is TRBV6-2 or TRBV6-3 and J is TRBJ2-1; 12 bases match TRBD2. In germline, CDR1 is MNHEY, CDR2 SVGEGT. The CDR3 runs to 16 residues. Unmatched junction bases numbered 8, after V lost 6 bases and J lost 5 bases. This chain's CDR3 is CASRSLLAGGNNEQFF. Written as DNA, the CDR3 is TGTGCCAGCAGGTCCCTACTAGCGGGGGGTAACAATGAGCAGTTCTTC.

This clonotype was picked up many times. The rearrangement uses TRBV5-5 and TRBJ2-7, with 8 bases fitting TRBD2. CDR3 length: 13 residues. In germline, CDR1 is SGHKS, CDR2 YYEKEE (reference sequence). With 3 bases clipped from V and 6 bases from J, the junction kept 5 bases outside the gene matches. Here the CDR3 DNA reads TGTGCCAGCAGCTCGCCTGGACTAGCCGAGCAGTACGTC. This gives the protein CASSSPGLAEQYV.